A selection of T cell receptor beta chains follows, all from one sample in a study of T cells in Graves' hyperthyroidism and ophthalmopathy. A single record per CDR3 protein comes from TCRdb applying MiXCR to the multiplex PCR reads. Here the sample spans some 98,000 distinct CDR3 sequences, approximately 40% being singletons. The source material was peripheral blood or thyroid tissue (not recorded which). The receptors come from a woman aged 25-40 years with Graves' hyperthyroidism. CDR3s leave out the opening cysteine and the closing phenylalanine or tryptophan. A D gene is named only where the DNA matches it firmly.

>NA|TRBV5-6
ASSFSTEKLF
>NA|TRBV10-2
ASSVGGGGELF
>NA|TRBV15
ATSRGAGRQETQY
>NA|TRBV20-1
SASPLSARHSNQPQH
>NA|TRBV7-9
ASSFREITDTQY
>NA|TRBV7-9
ASSKGTYEQY
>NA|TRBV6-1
ASSETSGPSRY
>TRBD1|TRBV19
ASSTPGQGKGYT
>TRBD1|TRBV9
ASSRTGGLGQPQH
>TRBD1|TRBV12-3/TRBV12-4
ASSETGGGEQY
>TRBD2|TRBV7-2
ASSGSGTREQY
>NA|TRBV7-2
ASSLGQQETQC
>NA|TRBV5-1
ASSLAARQEYPEAF
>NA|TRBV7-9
ASSRGGSHEQY
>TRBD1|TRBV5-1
ASSLEGQGSSGTGELF
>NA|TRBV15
ATSRDRGFGFRSYEQY
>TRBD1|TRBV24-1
ATSEGQGGGYT
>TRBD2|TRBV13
ASSLHREDQETQY
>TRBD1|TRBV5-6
ASSDRARYGYT
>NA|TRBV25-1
ASSEFFGGTEAF
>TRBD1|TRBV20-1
SARDQGGSGYGYT
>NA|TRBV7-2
ASSLTLDGTQY
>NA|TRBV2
ASSEHARNTEAF
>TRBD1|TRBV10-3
AINPGQGRADTQY
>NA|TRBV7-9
ASSGVVGRVGYT